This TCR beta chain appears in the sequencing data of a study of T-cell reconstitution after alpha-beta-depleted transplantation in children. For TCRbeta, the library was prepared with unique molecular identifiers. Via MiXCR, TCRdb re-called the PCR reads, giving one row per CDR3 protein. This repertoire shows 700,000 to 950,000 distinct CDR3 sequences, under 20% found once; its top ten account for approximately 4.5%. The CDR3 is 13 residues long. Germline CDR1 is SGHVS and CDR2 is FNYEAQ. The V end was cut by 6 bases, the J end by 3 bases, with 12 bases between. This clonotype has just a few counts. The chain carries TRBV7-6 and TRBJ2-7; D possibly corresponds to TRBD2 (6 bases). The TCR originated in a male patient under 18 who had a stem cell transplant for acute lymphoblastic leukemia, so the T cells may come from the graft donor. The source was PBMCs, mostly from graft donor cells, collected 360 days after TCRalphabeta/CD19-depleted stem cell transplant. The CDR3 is CASRSGDDYEQYF. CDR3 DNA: TGTGCCAGCAGGTCGGGAGACGACTACGAGCAGTACTTC.